The present TCR beta chain was sequenced within a study of T cell repertoires in cytomegalovirus infection (dated by TCRdb to the late 2010s). Background on the whole study: Donor HLA type was relevant to the analysis, as public TCR beta signatures indicated carriage of CMV infection together with the matching HLA type.

CDR1 SGHTA and CDR2 FQGNSA were looked up in the germline V gene. Trimming costs V 5 bases and J 13 bases, and their ends lie 23 bases apart. The CDR3 holds 14 amino acids from the cysteine to the phenylalanine. Only CDR3 DNA remains: 42 bases, in frame from the first base. The instrument given in TCRdb is Illumina HiSeq 1500. TCRdb itself trimmed the public reads at Q25 with fastp, ran MiXCR and retained productive beta chains. Rows merge per CDR3 protein into single entries with the most common DNA and genes. The sample table contains a few hundred thousand distinct CDR3 sequences; only one count was recorded for 8% to 10% of them. The top ten clones comprise approximately 4.5% of the sample. Here is what the overall study found, with its caveats: In the ex vivo response, HLA-C-restricted CMV-specific TCR beta clonotypes were dominant, and in two of eight donors the single most frequent clonotype came from this HLA-C-restricted group. In both this cohort and an independent roughly 330-donor cohort, the cumulative frequency of public TCR beta family members distinguished carriers of CMV infection plus the relevant HLA type.

This clonotype was found many times. The antigen it recognizes is unknown. The record has no base qualities; no much larger clone is one base away. The rearranged chain carries TRBV7-2 and TRBJ1-1; TRBD1 might be the D gene, on 5 matching bases. This clonotype was obtained from a human donor in good health (CMV status not recorded). Some clones in this sample may be carry-over from other donors' samples. Sequencing input: PBMCs. The nucleotide sequence is given as TGTGCCAGCAGCCCCCCAGGGTGGTCATCCGTAGTTTTCTTT. Translated, this is CASSPPGWSSVVFF.